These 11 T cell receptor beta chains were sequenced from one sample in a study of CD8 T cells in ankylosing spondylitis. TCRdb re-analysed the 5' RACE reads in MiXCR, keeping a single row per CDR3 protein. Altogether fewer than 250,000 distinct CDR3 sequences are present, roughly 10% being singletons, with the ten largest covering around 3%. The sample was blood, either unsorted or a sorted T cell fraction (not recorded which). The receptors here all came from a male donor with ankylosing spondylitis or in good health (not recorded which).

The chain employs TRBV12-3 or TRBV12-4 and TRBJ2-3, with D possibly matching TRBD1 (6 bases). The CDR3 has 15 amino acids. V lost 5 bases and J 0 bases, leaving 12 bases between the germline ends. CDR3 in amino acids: CASSDQGSSTDTQYF. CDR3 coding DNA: TGTGCCAGCAGTGATCAGGGGTCTAGCACAGATACGCAGTATTTT.

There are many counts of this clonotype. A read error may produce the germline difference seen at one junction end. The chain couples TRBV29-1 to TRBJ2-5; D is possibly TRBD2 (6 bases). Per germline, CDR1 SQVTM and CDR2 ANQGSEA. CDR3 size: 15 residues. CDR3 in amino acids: CSVEEGGVGQETQYF. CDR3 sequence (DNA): TGCAGCGTAGAAGAGGGAGGTGTGGGACAAGAGACCCAGTACTTC.

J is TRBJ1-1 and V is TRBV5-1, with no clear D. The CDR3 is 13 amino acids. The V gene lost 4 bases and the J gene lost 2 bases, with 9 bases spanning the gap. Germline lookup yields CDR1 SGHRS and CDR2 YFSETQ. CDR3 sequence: CASSRNENTEAFF. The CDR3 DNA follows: TGCGCCAGCAGCCGCAACGAAAACACTGAAGCTTTCTTT.

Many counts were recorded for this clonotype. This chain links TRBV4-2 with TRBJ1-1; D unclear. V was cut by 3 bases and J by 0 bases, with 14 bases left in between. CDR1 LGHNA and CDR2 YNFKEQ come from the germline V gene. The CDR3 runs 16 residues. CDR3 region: CASSHFDRGLNTEAFF. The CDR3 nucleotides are TGTGCCAGCAGCCACTTCGACCGAGGATTGAACACTGAAGCTTTCTTT.

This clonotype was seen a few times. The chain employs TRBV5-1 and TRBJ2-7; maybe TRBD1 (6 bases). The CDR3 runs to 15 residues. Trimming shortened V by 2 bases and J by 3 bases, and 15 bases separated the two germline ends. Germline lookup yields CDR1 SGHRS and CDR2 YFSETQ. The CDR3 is CASSLGGLIGYEQYF. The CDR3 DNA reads TGCGCCAGCAGCTTAGGGGGTCTTATTGGCTACGAGCAGTACTTC.

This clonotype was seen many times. This CDR3 reads CASSYLAASTDTQYF. The CDR3 nucleotides read TGTGCCAGCAGCTATCTAGCGGCCAGCACAGATACGCAGTATTTT. V gene TRBV3-1 combines with J gene TRBJ2-3, with 7 nucleotides matching TRBD2. The CDR3 covers 15 residues. Looked up from germline, CDR1 is LGHDT and CDR2 is YNNKEL (reference sequence). V was pared by 5 bases and J by 0 bases, with 5 bases of the junction left unmatched.

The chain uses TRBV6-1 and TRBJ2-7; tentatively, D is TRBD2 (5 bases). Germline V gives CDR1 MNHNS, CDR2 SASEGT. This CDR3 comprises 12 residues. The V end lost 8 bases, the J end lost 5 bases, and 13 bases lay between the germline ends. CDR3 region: CASRLGMDEQYF. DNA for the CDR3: TGTGCCAGCCGCCTCGGGATGGACGAGCAGTACTTC.

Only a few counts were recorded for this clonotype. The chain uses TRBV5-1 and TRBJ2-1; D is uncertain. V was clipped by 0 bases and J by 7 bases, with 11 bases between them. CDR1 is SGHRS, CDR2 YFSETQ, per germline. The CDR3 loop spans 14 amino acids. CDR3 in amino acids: CASSLADPSNEQFF. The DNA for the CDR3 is TGCGCCAGCAGCTTGGCCGACCCCTCTAATGAGCAGTTCTTC. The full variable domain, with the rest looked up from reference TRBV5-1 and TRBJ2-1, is KAGVTQTPRYLIKTRGQQVTLSCSPISGHRSVSWYQQTPGQGLQFLFEYFSETQRNKGNFPGRFSGRQFSNSRSEMNVSTLELGDSALYLCASSLADPSNEQFFGPGTRLTVL.

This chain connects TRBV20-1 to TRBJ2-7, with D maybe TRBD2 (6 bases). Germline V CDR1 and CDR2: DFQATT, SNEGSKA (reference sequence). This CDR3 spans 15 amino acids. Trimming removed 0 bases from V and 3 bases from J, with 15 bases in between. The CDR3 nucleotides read TGCAGTGCTAGAGATACTAGCTCCTCACTCTACGAGCAGTACTTC. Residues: CSARDTSSSLYEQYF.

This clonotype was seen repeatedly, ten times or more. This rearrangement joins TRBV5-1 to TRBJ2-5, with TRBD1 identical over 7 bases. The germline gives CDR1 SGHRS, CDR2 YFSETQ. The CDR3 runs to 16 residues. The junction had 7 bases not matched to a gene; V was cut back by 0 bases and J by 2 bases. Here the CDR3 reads CASSLVGQQEQETQYF. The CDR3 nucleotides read TGCGCCAGCAGCTTGGTGGGACAGCAAGAACAAGAGACCCAGTACTTC.

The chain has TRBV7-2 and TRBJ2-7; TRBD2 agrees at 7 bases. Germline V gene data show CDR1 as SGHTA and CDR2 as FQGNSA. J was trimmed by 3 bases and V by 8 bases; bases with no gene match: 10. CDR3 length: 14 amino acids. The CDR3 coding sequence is TGTGCCAGCCTTCTTCTAGCGGCGAGCTACGAGCAGTACTTC. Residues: CASLLLAASYEQYF.